The clone carrying this TCR beta chain has more than one count but fewer than ten. Its cognate antigen is unknown. Looked up from germline, CDR1 is SGHTA and CDR2 is FQGNSA. The V segment lost 6 bases and the J segment 1 base; nucleotides outside the gene matches: 11. The CDR3 is 16 residues long. This entry is derived from a study of blood T cells in healthy people across ages. Notes on the study in general: Significant beta diversity loss was already apparent by age 40, declining roughly linearly.

The second PCR ran roughly 7 to 11 cycles with a sample-barcoded 5' primer and J-beta primers. Carrying 12 random nucleotides, a template-switch adaptor labeled each individual cDNA molecule. MiXCR was run by TCRdb on the 5' RACE reads, yielding one entry per CDR3 protein. The table shows some 1.7 million distinct CDR3 sequences, with under 30% occurring only once. Donor samples were obtained from healthy Caucasian individuals from Russia, aged 6 to 90. Extractions gave at least 5.5 micrograms of total RNA per sample. The sequence was collected from a woman in her twenties or thirties in good health. This chain uses TRBV7-2 with TRBJ1-1; the match to TRBD1 covers 7 bases. Sequenced input: blood. Here the CDR3 DNA reads TGTGCCAGCAGGGACCTAAAGGGGGCCCCGAACACTGAAGCTTTCTTT. Translated: CASRDLKGAPNTEAFF. Using reference TRBV7-2 and TRBJ1-1 for the parts outside the CDR3, the full variable domain is GAGVSQSPSNKVTEKGKDVELRCDPISGHTALYWYRQSLGQGLEFLIYFQGNSAPDKSGLPSDRFSAERTGGSVSTLTIQRTQQEDSAVYLCASRDLKGAPNTEAFFGQGTRLTVV.